This T cell receptor (beta chain) comes out of a study of blood T cell repertoires in COVID-19. Sequencing used immunoSEQ multiplex PCR; TCRdb keeps in-frame clones, though not all of them. Among some 120,000 clones listed, 86% were seen once. After removal of 4 bases from V and 2 bases from J, the junction contained 9 bases not matched to a gene. The CDR3 contains 17 residues. CDR1 SGDLS and CDR2 YYNGEE come from the germline V gene. This chain links TRBV9 with TRBJ2-3, with 11 bases lining up with TRBD1. The TCR originated in a human donor in a cohort sampled during active COVID-19. The sample comprised peripheral blood. For the CDR3, the DNA is TGTGCCAGCAGCTCCGGGACAGGGGGTATATCCACAGATACGCAGTATTTT. Encoded protein: CASSSGTGGISTDTQYF.